The clone carrying this T cell receptor beta chain has a handful of counts. This entry belongs to a study of blood T cells in healthy people across ages. Trimming took off 0 bases at V and 9 bases at J, with 18 bases between the two ends. The germline V gene has CDR1 ENHRY and CDR2 SYGVKD. This CDR3 is built from 16 residues. The second PCR ran about 6 to 12 cycles with a sample-barcoded 5' primer and J-beta primers. MiXCR, applied by TCRdb to the 5' RACE reads, yields one record per CDR3 protein. The data hold about 1.1 million distinct CDR3 sequences, with around two fifths observed a single time. This TCR came from a young man in good health. The sample taken for sequencing was blood. The chain recombines TRBV10-3 with TRBJ2-1; D is perhaps TRBD2 (5 bases). Here the CDR3 reads CAISESVGGGNSEQFF. The CDR3 DNA follows: TGTGCCATCAGTGAGTCAGTAGGAGGAGGTAATAGTGAGCAGTTCTTC.